This T cell receptor (beta chain) was identified during a study of cytomegalovirus exposure and HLA in healthy donors. Germline-derived CDR1 and CDR2 are MDHEN and SYDVKM. The CDR3 is 13 amino acids. V lost 10 bases, J lost 4 bases, and 9 bases stayed unmatched. Study-level results: V- and J-gene trimming of TCR beta was linked (in a later analysis) to a missense DCLRE1C variant. Accurate HLA-A and HLA-B prediction from TCR beta sequences was reported for most subjects.

The PCR employed 60 Vbeta primers together with 13 Jbeta primers. Profiling relied on immunoSEQ multiplex PCR, and the TCRdb table lists in-frame clones only, not all of them. The sample lists fewer than 200,000 clones; more than 60% were seen once. For this clone: The antigen is unknown.

The specimen was PBMCs. This TCR was recovered from a man aged 35-49 years in good health and CMV-seronegative. This chain connects TRBV28 to TRBJ1-2, with 7 bases aligning to TRBD1. CDR3 sequence: CATKSGTVYGYTF. The CDR3 DNA is TGTGCCACCAAATCCGGGACAGTCTATGGCTACACCTTC.